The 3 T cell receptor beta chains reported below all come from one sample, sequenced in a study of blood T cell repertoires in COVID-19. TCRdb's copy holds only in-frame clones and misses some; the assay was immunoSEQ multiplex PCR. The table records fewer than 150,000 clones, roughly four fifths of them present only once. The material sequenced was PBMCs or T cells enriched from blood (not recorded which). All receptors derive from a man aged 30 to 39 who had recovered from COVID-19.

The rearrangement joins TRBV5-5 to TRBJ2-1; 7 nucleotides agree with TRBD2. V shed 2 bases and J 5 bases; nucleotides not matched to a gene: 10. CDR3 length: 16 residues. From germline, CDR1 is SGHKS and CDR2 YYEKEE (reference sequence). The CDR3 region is CASSLAGLRSNNEQFF. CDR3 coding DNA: TGTGCCAGCAGCTTAGCGGGACTCCGGAGCAACAATGAGCAGTTCTTC.

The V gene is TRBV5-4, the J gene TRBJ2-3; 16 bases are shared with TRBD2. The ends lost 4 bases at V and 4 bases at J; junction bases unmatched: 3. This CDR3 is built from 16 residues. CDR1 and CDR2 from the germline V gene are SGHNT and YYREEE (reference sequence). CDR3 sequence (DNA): TGTGCCAGCAGCAAGGGGACTAGCGGGGGGGCAGATACGCAGTATTTT. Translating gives CASSKGTSGGADTQYF.

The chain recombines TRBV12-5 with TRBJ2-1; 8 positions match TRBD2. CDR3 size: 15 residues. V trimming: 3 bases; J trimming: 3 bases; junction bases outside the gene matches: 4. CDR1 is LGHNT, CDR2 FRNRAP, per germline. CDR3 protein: CASGLGGRHYNEQFF. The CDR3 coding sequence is TGTGCTAGTGGTTTAGGCGGGAGGCACTACAATGAGCAGTTCTTC. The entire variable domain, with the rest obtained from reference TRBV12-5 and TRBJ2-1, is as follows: DARVTQTPRHKVTEMGQEVTMRCQPILGHNTVFWYRQTMMQGLELLAYFRNRAPLDDSGMPKDRFSAEMPDATLATLKIQPSEPRDSAVYFCASGLGGRHYNEQFFGPGTRLTVL.